The 2 T cell receptor beta chains below all came from one sample that was sequenced in a study of blood T cell repertoires in COVID-19. Assay: immunoSEQ multiplex PCR; the TCRdb copy retains only in-frame clones and omits some. This table holds 60,000 to 85,000 clones, about 80% found once. Sequenced input: peripheral blood. The source is an older man who had recovered from COVID-19.

The rearrangement uses TRBV7-3 and TRBJ1-6; D ambiguous. The length of the CDR3 is 13 residues. Germline V gene lookup returns CDR1 SGHTA and CDR2 FQGTGA. The ends were cut back, 3 bases at V and 8 bases at J, with 8 bases in the middle. For the CDR3, the DNA is TGTGCCAGCAGCTTTAACGGGGATTCACCCCTCCACTTT. Encoded protein: CASSFNGDSPLHF.

This sequence joins TRBV6-6 and TRBJ1-2; 11 bases are a match to TRBD1. In germline, CDR1 is MNHNY, CDR2 SVGAGI (reference sequence). The CDR3 consists of 14 residues. V dropped 8 bases and J dropped 4; count of bases not matched to a gene: 6. The CDR3 DNA is TGTGCCAGCCACTGGACAGGGGGCAGCTATGGCTACACCTTC. Translated: CASHWTGGSYGYTF.